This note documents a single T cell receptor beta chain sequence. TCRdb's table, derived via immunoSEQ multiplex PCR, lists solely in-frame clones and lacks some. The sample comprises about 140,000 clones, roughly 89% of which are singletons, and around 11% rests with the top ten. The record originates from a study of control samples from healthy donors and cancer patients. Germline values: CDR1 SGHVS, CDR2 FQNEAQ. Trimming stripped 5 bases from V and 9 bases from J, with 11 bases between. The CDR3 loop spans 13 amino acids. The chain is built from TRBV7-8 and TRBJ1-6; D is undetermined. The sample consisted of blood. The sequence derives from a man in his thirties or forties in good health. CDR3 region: CASSPGPSSPLHF. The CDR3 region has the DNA TGTGCCAGCAGCCCCGGACCTAGTTCACCCCTCCACTTT.